The 21 T cell receptor beta chains given below trace back to one sample, sequenced in a study of regulatory T cells in long-lasting Graves disease. Stated time point: newly diagnosed GD, antithyroid drugs for less than 3 months. PBMC-derived RNA was used for the TCR library. Assembly of TCR beta libraries relied on iRepertoire HTBI primers together with Arm-PCR of CDR3 regions. TCRdb reanalysed the multiplex PCR reads using MiXCR and keeps one entry per CDR3 protein. The sample has approximately 230,000 distinct CDR3 sequences, approximately 20% seen once. The source was peripheral blood mononuclear cells (PBMCs), collected at new diagnosis, from a patient treated with antithyroid drugs. The source is a female donor with Graves disease.

This clonotype has ten or more counts. The chain joins TRBV18 to TRBJ1-1; D unresolved. The CDR3 has 16 amino acids. The V gene lost 2 bases and the J gene lost 8 bases, with 21 bases spanning the gap. Germline V gene lookup returns CDR1 KGHSH and CDR2 LQKENI. The CDR3 region is CASSPSGDGSGLEAFF. The CDR3 bases are TGTGCCAGCTCACCAAGTGGGGATGGTTCGGGGTTAGAAGCTTTCTTT.

The chain uses TRBV19 and TRBJ1-2, with 7 bases identical to TRBD1. The ends lost 3 bases at V and 0 bases at J; junction bases unmatched: 4. Germline loops: CDR1 LNHDA, CDR2 SQIVND (reference sequence). CDR3 length: 15 residues. For the CDR3, the DNA is TGTGCCAGTAGTATCAAGGGGGCAACTAACTATGGCTACACCTTC. This codes for CASSIKGATNYGYTF.

This clonotype was counted a few times. V gene TRBV24-1 combines with J gene TRBJ1-6, with D tentatively TRBD1 (5 bases). Per germline, CDR1 KGHDR and CDR2 SFDVKD. The V and J ends lost 7 bases and 4 bases respectively, with 7 bases between them. The CDR3 is made up of 13 amino acids. The CDR3, as DNA: TGTGCCACCAGACAGGTTTATAATTCACCCCTCCACTTT. The encoded protein is CATRQVYNSPLHF.

The chain couples TRBV7-6 to TRBJ1-1; D gene ambiguous. This CDR3 region has 15 residues. Germline loops: CDR1 SGHVS, CDR2 FNYEAQ. Trimming removed 3 bases at V and 7 bases at J, with 18 bases between. The CDR3 DNA follows: TGTGCCAGCAGCTTGTCCACCTTCGCGGGCAATGAAGCTTTCTTT. Its protein product is CASSLSTFAGNEAFF.

This clonotype was counted ten times or more. V is TRBV16 and J is TRBJ1-1, with TRBD1 as a possible D gene (5 bases). This CDR3 is built from 14 residues. V was clipped by 4 bases and J by 1 base, with 10 bases between them. Germline V gene lookup returns CDR1 KGHSY and CDR2 FQNENV. This CDR3 is CASSRGPANTEAFF. DNA for the CDR3: TGTGCCAGCAGCCGGGGCCCGGCGAACACTGAAGCTTTCTTT.

This clonotype was picked up many times. V and J are TRBV29-1 and TRBJ1-2; D might be TRBD1 (5 bases). Trimming shortened V by 6 bases and J by 7 bases, and 21 bases separated the two germline ends. This CDR3 is 14 amino acids long. Germline lookup yields CDR1 SQVTM and CDR2 ANQGSEA. For the CDR3, the DNA is TGCAGCGTACGCCCCCCCAGGGAACTAATTGGCTACACCTTC. As protein: CSVRPPRELIGYTF. The variable domain in full, completed from reference TRBV29-1 and TRBJ1-2, reads SAVISQKPSRDICQRGTSLTIQCQVDSQVTMMFWYRQQPGQSLTLIATANQGSEATYESGFVIDKFPISRPNLTFSTLTVSNMSPEDSSIYLCSVRPPRELIGYTFGSGTRLTVV.

This clonotype was seen many times. The CDR3 DNA sequence: TGTGCGCAAGCGGAGGGGGGTTCCTATGGCTACACCTTC. The encoded protein is CAQAEGGSYGYTF. The chain is built from TRBV2 and TRBJ1-2, with a possible D match to TRBD1 (6 bases). Germline V CDR1 and CDR2: SNHLY, FYNNEI. The CDR3 has 13 amino acids. Drawing the rest from reference TRBV2 and TRBJ1-2, the complete variable domain is EPEVTQTPSHQVTQMGQEVILRCVPISNHLYFYWYRQILGQKVEFLVSFYNNEISEKSEIFDDQFSVERPDGSNFTLKIRSTKLEDSAMYFCAQAEGGSYGYTFGSGTRLTVV.

This clonotype has at least ten counts. V is TRBV20-1 and J is TRBJ2-1; D tentatively fits TRBD1 or TRBD2 (5 bases each). The CDR3 totals 16 residues. Germline assignment: CDR1 DFQATT and CDR2 SNEGSKA (reference sequence). V shed 5 bases and J shed 7 bases, with 24 bases lying between them. DNA of the CDR3: TGCAGTGCTCCCGAAAGTTGGGGGATCGTCGGGAATGAGCAGTTCTTC. Its translation is CSAPESWGIVGNEQFF.

A word on this clonotype: This likely traces to a read error, being one base from a far larger clone. The genes are TRBV11-3 and TRBJ2-2, with a weak D call TRBD2 (5 bases). Germline V gene data show CDR1 as SGHNT and CDR2 as YENEEA. The CDR3 has 13 residues. The chain's CDR3 is CASSFGNNGELVF. In DNA, the CDR3 is TGTGCCAGCAGTTTCGGTAATAACGGGGAGCTGGTTTTT.

This clonotype showed up many times. The gene calls are TRBV28 and TRBJ2-1; D is unresolved. The CDR3 sequence is 15 residues long. Germline V gene sequence: CDR1 MDHEN, CDR2 SYDVKM. With 6 bases removed from V and 6 bases from J, the gap between germline ends came to 18 bases. The CDR3, as DNA: TGTGCCAGCAGCCGAGGTACGGTTAACGGCAATGAGCAGTTCTTC. Amino acid sequence: CASSRGTVNGNEQFF.

This clonotype was recorded many times. V and J are TRBV7-9 and TRBJ1-1; perhaps TRBD1 as D (5 bases). V shed 3 bases and J shed 2 bases, with 10 bases lying between them. CDR3 size: 14 residues. CDR1 is SEHNR and CDR2 is FQNEAQ in the germline V gene (reference sequence). The CDR3, as DNA: TGTGCCAGCAGCTTTGGGACGGTTAACACTGAAGCTTTCTTT. Translation gives CASSFGTVNTEAFF. Together with reference TRBV7-9 and TRBJ1-1, the CDR3 gives the full variable domain: DTGVSQNPRHKITKRGQNVTFRCDPISEHNRLYWYRQTLGQGPEFLTYFQNEAQLEKSRLLSDRFSAERPKGSFSTLEIQRTEQGDSAMYLCASSFGTVNTEAFFGQGTRLTVV.

Ten or more counts support this clonotype. The chain couples TRBV12-3 or TRBV12-4 to TRBJ2-2; tentatively, D is TRBD2 (6 bases). The V and J ends lost 6 bases and 7 bases respectively, with 12 bases between them. The CDR3 consists of 13 residues. Here the CDR3 DNA reads TGTGCCAGCAGCTTCTTGACTAGCGGGGAGCTGTTTTTT. This encodes CASSFLTSGELFF.

This clonotype was counted many times. The chain uses TRBV11-2 and TRBJ2-1; 13 bases are shared with TRBD2. The length of the CDR3 is 16 residues. Per germline, CDR1 SGHAT and CDR2 FQNNGV. V dropped 5 bases and J dropped 7; count of bases not matched to a gene: 8. CDR3 sequence: CASSPRTSGSRNEQFF. The CDR3 DNA follows: TGTGCCAGCAGCCCCCGGACTAGCGGGAGTAGGAATGAGCAGTTCTTC.

This clonotype was picked up many times. The chain recombines TRBV20-1 with TRBJ2-7; 8 bases agree with TRBD2. Trimming removed 3 bases from V and 1 base from J; junction bases left unmatched: 2. The CDR3 has 13 amino acids. CDR1 and CDR2 from the germline V gene are DFQATT and SNEGSKA (reference sequence). CDR3 in amino acids: CSASPSGSYEQYF. In nucleotides, the CDR3 is TGCAGTGCTAGTCCTAGCGGGTCCTACGAGCAGTACTTC.

This clonotype was recorded many times. The gene calls are TRBV3-1 and TRBJ1-2, with D hard to call. With 0 bases removed from V and 0 bases from J, the gap between germline ends came to 8 bases. The CDR3 has 15 amino acids. Looked up from germline, CDR1 is LGHDT and CDR2 is YNNKEL (reference sequence). The CDR3 DNA is TGTGCCAGCAGCCAAGAAGTTAGGCCTAACTATGGCTACACCTTC. Translating gives CASSQEVRPNYGYTF.

This clonotype was found many times. The rearrangement joins TRBV7-9 to TRBJ1-3, with TRBD1 matching over 7 bases. J gave up 3 bases and V 0 bases, and 2 bases lay outside the gene matches. The CDR3 is made up of 15 amino acids. Germline-derived CDR1 and CDR2 are SEHNR and FQNEAQ (reference sequence). DNA of the CDR3: TGTGCCAGCAGCTTAGCAGGGGGCCTTGGAAACACCATATATTTT. Translated, it gives CASSLAGGLGNTIYF.

This clonotype was seen ten or more times. The CDR3: CASSPLTAGAVNYGYTF. CDR3 DNA sequence: TGTGCCAGCAGCCCACTAACGGCAGGGGCAGTAAACTATGGCTACACCTTC. The genes are TRBV27 and TRBJ1-2, with D perhaps matching TRBD1 (6 bases). This CDR3 contains 17 residues. V lost 6 bases and J 2 bases, leaving 22 bases between the germline ends. The germline CDR1 and CDR2 sequences are MNHEY and SMNVEV (reference sequence).

At least ten counts were recorded for this clonotype. The J gene is TRBJ1-5, the V gene TRBV27; D ambiguous. CDR3 size: 13 residues. Germline CDR1 is MNHEY and CDR2 is SMNVEV (reference sequence). V lost 6 bases, J lost 3 bases, and 9 bases lay in between. The CDR3 DNA is TGTGCCAGCAGCCCCAATACCAATCAGCCCCAGCATTTT. As protein: CASSPNTNQPQHF.

The V call is TRBV4-3, the J call TRBJ1-5; TRBD1 agrees at 7 bases. This CDR3 contains 16 residues. V lost 0 bases to trimming and J lost 4 bases; unmatched junction nucleotides: 6. Germline loops: CDR1 LGHNA, CDR2 YSLEER. CDR3 amino acids: CASSQDAQGQNQPQHF. The DNA for the CDR3 is TGCGCCAGCAGCCAAGACGCACAGGGGCAAAATCAGCCCCAGCATTTT.

CDR3 sequence (DNA): TGTGCCAGCAGCTCGGCCCTGACAGCCCTCTCTGGGGCCAACGTCCTGACTTTC. This codes for CASSSALTALSGANVLTF. V usage is TRBV11-2 and J usage is TRBJ2-6; D is possibly TRBD1 (5 bases). Trimming removed 4 bases from V and 0 bases from J, with 16 bases in between. CDR1 and CDR2 (germline): SGHAT, FQNNGV. The CDR3 covers 18 residues.

The table lists this clonotype with many counts. V and J are TRBV28 and TRBJ1-2; no clear D gene. Germline CDR1 MDHEN, CDR2 SYDVKM. Trimming stripped 3 bases from V and 6 bases from J, with 14 bases between. The CDR3 is made up of 14 amino acids. CDR3 coding DNA: TGTGCCAGCAGTTTTTCCCCACCGTCCAATGGCTACACCTTC. Translation: CASSFSPPSNGYTF.